One sample yielded the 24 T cell receptor beta chains listed below, sequenced in a study of shared clonotypes between healthy human individuals. Clones were sequenced by immunoSEQ multiplex PCR, and TCRdb holds only the in-frame ones, with some missing. The data show some 650,000 clones, roughly 97% seen once. The material sequenced was naive CD4+ T cells sorted from blood. Subset meaning: CD45RA+ positively selected. The receptors come from a woman aged 30 to 39 in good health.

This chain joins TRBV5-1 and TRBJ2-3; 9 bases are shared with TRBD1. Germline V CDR1 and CDR2: SGHRS, YFSETQ. J gave up 3 bases and V 3 bases, and 17 bases lay outside the gene matches. The CDR3 totals 19 residues. For the CDR3, the DNA is TGCGCCAGCAGCTACTACTTTACAGGGGGCGCAAACCCTACAGATACGCAGTATTTT. The encoded protein is CASSYYFTGGANPTDTQYF.

About this clone: In the same sample, other DNA sequences code for this CDR3. This chain uses TRBV5-1 with TRBJ2-7; 9 bases are shared with TRBD1. The CDR3 length is 15 residues. Germline loops: CDR1 SGHRS, CDR2 YFSETQ. The V gene end was trimmed by 0 bases and the J gene end by 1 base; junction bases not matched to a gene: 2. In nucleotides, the CDR3 is TGCGCCAGCAGCTTGGCCGGGACAGGGTCCTACGAGCAGTACTTC. Encoded protein: CASSLAGTGSYEQYF.

This sequence joins TRBV11-2 and TRBJ2-7; D perhaps matches TRBD2 (6 bases). CDR1 is SGHAT, CDR2 FQNNGV, per germline. Trimming shortened V by 5 bases and J by 6 bases, and 23 bases separated the two germline ends. This CDR3 spans 16 amino acids. In DNA form, the CDR3 reads TGTGCCAGCAGCATAACATACACTAGCTATAGGGCCGAGCAGTACTTC. It translates to CASSITYTSYRAEQYF.

Turning to this clone: The sample holds other DNA sequences that translate to the same CDR3. The rearrangement uses TRBV18 and TRBJ2-5, with D perhaps given as TRBD1 or TRBD2 (7 bases each). V lost 0 bases and J lost 5, with 13 bases in between. The CDR3 is 15 amino acids. Germline CDR1 reads KGHSH; CDR2 reads LQKENI. The DNA for the CDR3 is TGTGCCAGCTCACCACCGTCGCAGGGGGGGGAGACCCAGTACTTC. It codes for CASSPPSQGGETQYF.

V is TRBV29-1 and J is TRBJ2-5, with TRBD1 identical over 8 bases. V gave up 6 bases and J gave up 4 bases; unmatched junction bases: 4. From germline, CDR1 is SQVTM and CDR2 ANQGSEA. The CDR3 has 12 amino acids. The CDR3 DNA reads as TGCAGCGTCGTGACAGGGGTAGAGACCCAGTACTTC. Amino acid sequence: CSVVTGVETQYF.

V is TRBV29-1 and J is TRBJ2-2; D is unresolved. This CDR3 region has 14 residues. V was trimmed by 8 bases and J by 0 bases, leaving 13 bases between them. Germline lookup yields CDR1 SQVTM and CDR2 ANQGSEA. In DNA, the CDR3 is TGCAGCATAAGACGGAGCGCGAACACCGGGGAGCTGTTTTTT. Translating gives CSIRRSANTGELFF.

The chain recombines TRBV6-6 with TRBJ2-1; tentatively, D is TRBD1 or TRBD2 (5 bases each). The germline CDR1 and CDR2 sequences are MNHNY and SVGAGI (reference sequence). The CDR3 spans 14 residues. The V gene lost 2 bases and the J gene lost 7 bases, with 12 bases spanning the gap. The CDR3 here is CASSYGGVRNEQFF. CDR3 DNA: TGTGCCAGCAGTTACGGGGGAGTGAGGAATGAGCAGTTCTTC.

The chain links TRBV4-1 to TRBJ1-4; D gene unclear. The CDR3 runs to 16 residues. The V gene's germline CDR1 is MGHRA and CDR2 YSYEKL. The V gene lost 3 bases and the J gene lost 6 bases, with 17 bases spanning the gap. The CDR3 nucleotides are TGCGCCAGCAGCCACACGCACCGGGCCACGGATGAAAAACTGTTTTTT. Translating it yields CASSHTHRATDEKLFF.

The chain combines TRBV5-1 with TRBJ2-7, with D unresolved. V lost 0 bases to trimming and J lost 2 bases, with 12 bases between them. From germline, CDR1 is SGHRS and CDR2 YFSETQ. The length of the CDR3 is 15 residues. The CDR3 DNA is TGCGCCAGCAGCTTGGCTTTCGGCACTACCTACGAGCAGTACTTC. It yields the protein CASSLAFGTTYEQYF.

This clone has just one count. The chain joins TRBV6-1 to TRBJ2-6, with a possible D match to TRBD1 (5 bases). Trimming shortened V by 6 bases and J by 1 base, and 10 bases separated the two germline ends. The CDR3 covers 15 residues. Germline values: CDR1 MNHNS, CDR2 SASEGT. The CDR3 reads CASSARQSGANVLTF. For the CDR3, the DNA is TGTGCCAGCAGCGCTAGACAGTCTGGGGCCAACGTCCTGACTTTC.

The V and J genes are TRBV28 and TRBJ1-5, with D possibly matching TRBD1 (5 bases). CDR1 is MDHEN and CDR2 is SYDVKM in the germline V gene. V dropped 3 bases and J dropped 3 bases, with 27 bases sitting between them. The CDR3 is made up of 20 amino acids. CDR3 nucleotides: TGTGCCAGCAGTTTGTTTCCTTGGGGCAGGGACCCTGGTTTCAATCAGCCCCAGCATTTT. Amino acid sequence: CASSLFPWGRDPGFNQPQHF.

V gene TRBV19 combines with J gene TRBJ1-5; 7 nucleotides align to TRBD1. Unmatched junction bases numbered 8, after V lost 4 bases and J lost 5 bases. This CDR3 is 15 amino acids long. Germline loops: CDR1 LNHDA, CDR2 SQIVND (reference sequence). CDR3 region: CASSSGRGGYQPQHF. The CDR3 DNA reads TGTGCCAGTAGTAGTGGCAGGGGGGGATATCAGCCCCAGCATTTT. Looking up the rest from reference TRBV19 and TRBJ1-5 gives the full variable domain: DGGITQSPKYLFRKEGQNVTLSCEQNLNHDAMYWYRQDPGQGLRLIYYSQIVNDFQKGDIAEGYSVSREKKESFPLTVTSAQKNPTAFYLCASSSGRGGYQPQHFGDGTRLSIL.

This chain joins TRBV27 and TRBJ2-1; 9 positions agree with TRBD2. V lost 5 bases to trimming and J lost 5 bases; unmatched junction nucleotides: 13. The CDR3 covers 17 residues. CDR1 and CDR2 from the germline V gene are MNHEY and SMNVEV (reference sequence). Here the CDR3 reads CASSTRFAGGPDNEQFF. CDR3 DNA: TGTGCCAGCAGTACCCGCTTCGCGGGAGGGCCCGACAATGAGCAGTTCTTC.

Concerning this clone: This same CDR3 is encoded by further DNA sequences in the sample. The chain links TRBV28 to TRBJ2-7; D is uncertain. The CDR3 contains 12 residues. Per the germline V gene, CDR1 is MDHEN and CDR2 is SYDVKM. Trimming took off 4 bases at V and 2 bases at J, with 6 bases between the two ends. Here the CDR3 reads CASSSPAYEQYF. CDR3 coding DNA: TGTGCCAGCAGTTCTCCCGCCTACGAGCAGTACTTC.

V and J are TRBV28 and TRBJ2-3, with 7 bases aligning to TRBD2. Germline CDR1 MDHEN, CDR2 SYDVKM. The V and J ends lost 5 bases and 2 bases, in that order; junction bases with no gene match: 7. This CDR3 region has 15 residues. CDR3 sequence (DNA): TGTGCCAGCAGTCCCTACGGGAGGATCACAGATACGCAGTATTTT. Its protein is CASSPYGRITDTQYF.

The chain carries TRBV6-5 and TRBJ2-7; D is unclear. This CDR3 comprises 13 residues. Germline CDR1 reads MNHEY; CDR2 reads SVGAGI. V was cut by 1 base and J by 12 bases, with 16 bases left in between. The CDR3 region is CASSYYPTGPRYF. DNA for the CDR3: TGTGCCAGCAGTTACTACCCCACCGGGCCGCGGTACTTC.

The chain links TRBV4-1 to TRBJ1-5; TRBD1 aligns across 7 bases. CDR1 MGHRA and CDR2 YSYEKL come from the germline V gene. The CDR3 length is 18 residues. J gave up 3 bases and V 1 base, and 12 bases lay outside the gene matches. The CDR3 here is CASSQGPPGQQSNQPQHF. The CDR3 bases are TGCGCCAGCAGCCAAGGGCCCCCGGGACAGCAATCCAATCAGCCCCAGCATTTT.

The chain joins TRBV19 to TRBJ2-4; no clear D gene. Germline V lookup: CDR1 LNHDA, CDR2 SQIVND (reference sequence). Deletions cut 3 bases from V and 0 bases from J, with 12 bases between. This CDR3 is 16 amino acids long. CDR3 region: CASSISSPLAKNIQYF. Written as DNA, the CDR3 is TGTGCCAGTAGTATTAGTAGTCCCCTAGCCAAAAACATTCAGTACTTC.

The chain is built from TRBV2 and TRBJ2-5, with D possibly TRBD1 on 5 matching bases. Trimming took 8 bases from V and 3 from J, leaving 13 bases between them. The CDR3 is made up of 13 amino acids. The germline gives CDR1 SNHLY, CDR2 FYNNEI. Here the CDR3 reads CASGSFREETQYF. In nucleotides, the CDR3 is TGTGCCAGCGGGTCATTCAGGGAAGAGACCCAGTACTTC.

The chain is built from TRBV5-1 and TRBJ2-7; D possibly corresponds to TRBD2 (5 bases). The CDR3 runs 14 residues. With 0 bases removed from V and 4 bases from J, the gap between germline ends came to 11 bases. Germline CDR1 reads SGHRS; CDR2 reads YFSETQ. In nucleotides, the CDR3 is TGCGCCAGCAGCTTGGTCGGAGGAGATTACGAGCAGTACTTC. Amino acid sequence: CASSLVGGDYEQYF.

The chain joins TRBV10-3 to TRBJ2-2, with D perhaps assigned TRBD1 or TRBD2 (6 bases each). Germline CDR1 and CDR2: ENHRY and SYGVKD. V gave up 5 bases and J gave up 3 bases, with 10 bases separating them. This CDR3 contains 14 residues. This chain's CDR3 is CAISPRGDTGELFF. The DNA for the CDR3 is TGTGCCATCAGTCCGAGGGGGGACACCGGGGAGCTGTTTTTT.

This clone was observed a single time. The chain employs TRBV28 and TRBJ1-2; D gene uncertain. Trimming pared 6 bases from V and 10 bases from J, leaving 15 bases between. Germline V gene sequence: CDR1 MDHEN, CDR2 SYDVKM. The CDR3 has 12 residues. The CDR3 DNA reads as TGTGCCAGCAGCTCCGGGGTTTTCGCCTACACCTTC. This encodes CASSSGVFAYTF.

The rearrangement links TRBV6-1 to TRBJ1-5; 10 bases are shared with TRBD1. The germline CDR1 and CDR2 sequences are MNHNS and SASEGT. V lost 5 bases to trimming and J lost 6 bases; unmatched junction nucleotides: 4. This CDR3 comprises 14 residues. CDR3 residues: CASSTRQGAQPQHF. The CDR3, as DNA: TGTGCCAGCAGTACGCGACAGGGGGCTCAGCCCCAGCATTTT.

Regarding this clone: This same CDR3 is encoded by further DNA sequences in the sample. The CDR3 DNA follows: TGTGCCAGCAGTGTTCAGGGCTACGAGCAGTACTTC. Translated, it gives CASSVQGYEQYF. The rearrangement joins TRBV2 to TRBJ2-7, with a weak D call TRBD1 (5 bases). Between the trimmed V and J ends, which lost 4 bases and 3 bases, there was a span of 7 bases. Germline values: CDR1 SNHLY, CDR2 FYNNEI. The CDR3 has 12 amino acids. Drawing the rest from reference TRBV2 and TRBJ2-7, the complete variable domain is EPEVTQTPSHQVTQMGQEVILRCVPISNHLYFYWYRQILGQKVEFLVSFYNNEISEKSEIFDDQFSVERPDGSNFTLKIRSTKLEDSAMYFCASSVQGYEQYFGPGTRLTVT.